This T cell receptor (beta chain) derives from a study of glioma-infiltrating T cells. Note on this clonotype: This CDR3 fails to terminate in the conserved phenylalanine or tryptophan, so it likely reflects a read error.

Amplification of TCR alpha and beta CDR3 regions from RNA used iRepertoire nested multiplex PCR. One entry per CDR3 protein results from TCRdb running MiXCR on the multiplex PCR reads. The repertoire holds about 140,000 distinct CDR3 sequences, with about two fifths as singletons. Per the germline V gene, CDR1 is DFQATT and CDR2 is SNEGSKA (reference sequence). The CDR3 sequence is 12 residues long. V lost 3 bases to trimming and J lost 3 bases, with 9 bases between them. The chain is built from TRBV20-1 and TRBJ2-7; D is possibly TRBD1 (6 bases). Sequencing was carried out using glioma tissue, nonneoplastic brain tissue, or PBMCs (not recorded which). This TCR derives from a human donor with low-grade glioma or glioblastoma, undergoing nonglioma brain surgery, or in good health (not recorded which). DNA of the CDR3: TGCAGTGCTAGTGGGGACATCTACGAGCAGTACTCC. This encodes CSASGDIYEQYS.